This TCR beta chain was found in a study of shared clonotypes between healthy human individuals. General study points: Shared clonotypes: about 5.3% naive CD4, about 4% naive CD8, about 2.5% memory CD4, 0.4% to 0.45% memory CD8. A generally larger estimated richness was seen in naive subsets than in memory subsets. A reduction in generation probabilities was seen for non-shared clonotypes relative to those shared by all four donors.

Naivety among CD8 cells was defined by CD45RO negativity and positive CCR7 selection, thereby excluding terminally differentiated effector memory CD45RA+ cells. In the case of this clone: Its target is unknown.

Profiled with immunoSEQ multiplex PCR; TCRdb holds only in-frame clones, not every one. Counted here are approximately 810,000 clones, 80% to 95% occurring once; the ten biggest clones make up nearly 25%. The CDR3 runs to 12 residues. Trimming stripped 4 bases from V and 3 bases from J, with 7 bases between. Germline V gives CDR1 SGHVS, CDR2 FQNEAQ. Material for sequencing was naive CD8+ T cells sorted from blood. V usage is TRBV7-8 and J usage is TRBJ2-7; unclear D gene. The clonotype comes from a man aged 30 to 39 in good health. This CDR3 reads CASSWALYEQYF. The CDR3 region has the DNA TGTGCCAGCAGCTGGGCCCTCTACGAGCAGTACTTC.